This TCR beta chain was captured by sequencing in a study of cytomegalovirus exposure and HLA in healthy donors. Study findings and constraints: Among TCR beta chains, those listed as cytomegalovirus-associated numbered approximately 150.

This clone was seen a few times. What it binds is not known. The germline V gene encodes CDR1 MNHNY and CDR2 SVGAGI (reference sequence). V shed 2 bases, J shed 8 bases, and the junction held 5 bases outside the gene matches. The length of the CDR3 is 13 residues. The PCR contained 60 Vbeta and 13 Jbeta primers. The method was immunoSEQ multiplex PCR; TCRdb's version includes in-frame clones alone and lacks a portion of them. This table holds roughly 180,000 clones, 80% to 90% found once. This TCR came from a male donor in good health and CMV-seronegative. Material for sequencing was PBMCs. This chain connects TRBV6-6 to TRBJ1-1; 7 nucleotides line up with TRBD1. The CDR3 sequence: CASSYGTEGEAFF. CDR3 DNA sequence: TGTGCCAGCAGTTACGGGACAGAGGGAGAAGCTTTCTTT.